In its sample, the clone carrying this TCR beta chain was seen a few times. These data come from a study of human T cells and chemical hapten exposure. The overall study: Slight differences in pooled library volume were the main source of varying TCR yields across samples.

Time point defined: pre-sensitization, week 0. Noted treatment: therapeutic diphenylcyclopropenone sensitization with weekly scalp DPC. Total RNA was isolated from unfractionated whole blood. One entry per CDR3 protein results from TCRdb running MiXCR on the RACE reads. The sample lists around 95,000 distinct CDR3 sequences, more than 10% occurring once. The V gene end was trimmed by 6 bases and the J gene end by 3 bases; junction bases not matched to a gene: 22. The germline V gene encodes CDR1 MNHEY and CDR2 SVGEGT. This CDR3 region has 20 residues. The gene calls are TRBV6-2 or TRBV6-3 and TRBJ1-1, with 10 bases aligning to TRBD1. This sequence was found in an older woman with alopecia areata. Some clones in this sample may be carry-over from other donors' samples. Here the sequenced sample was whole blood, taken in connection with sensitization to the hapten diphenylcyclopropenone (DPC). DNA for the CDR3: TGTGCCAGCAGCAGAAACGTCCCGGGACAGGGGTATGTTTTGCACACTGAAGCTTTCTTT. This codes for CASSRNVPGQGYVLHTEAFF.